What follows describes a single T cell receptor (beta chain). Per germline, CDR1 WNHNN and CDR2 SYGVQD (reference sequence). The CDR3 is 15 amino acids. The V gene lost 0 bases and the J gene lost 3 bases, with 12 bases spanning the gap. The sample originates from a study of regulatory and conventional T cells in RAG deficiency. Sequencing used immunoSEQ multiplex PCR; TCRdb keeps in-frame clones, though not all of them. This sample has 30,000 to 35,000 clones; around 90% occur once, and the top ten carry approximately 5.1%. This sample was shared with a second study, whose subject was regulatory T cells. As that study records: Amplification used 52 TRBV primers and 13 TRBJ primers.

The sequence was obtained from a human donor in good health. The gene calls are TRBV10-1 and TRBJ2-7; D might be TRBD1 (5 bases). The sample consisted of CD8+ T cells sorted from blood. The CDR3 sequence: CASSESPDTLYEQYF. The DNA of the CDR3 is TGCGCCAGCAGTGAGTCACCGGACACTCTCTACGAGCAGTACTTC.